One and the same sample provided the 28 T cell receptor beta chains below, sequenced in a study of human T cells and chemical hapten exposure (TCRdb year 2021). Receptors were amplified or captured by RACE. The reads were generated on a NextSeq 500. The public reads were reprocessed in TCRdb via fastp at Q25 and MiXCR, keeping in-frame beta chains. CDR3 protein duplicates are merged, each entry listing the most common genes and DNA. For this sample there are some 340,000 distinct CDR3 sequences; around 7% appear just once. 7.5% to 8.5% of the sample belongs to the ten largest clones. Per the publication, the time point label means: patch test 1, 2 weeks after DPC sensitization. Taken with the paper, the label for treatment or condition translates to: therapeutic diphenylcyclopropenone sensitization with weekly scalp DPC. This material consisted of whole blood, taken in connection with sensitization to the hapten diphenylcyclopropenone (DPC). These receptor sequences come from a woman aged 18-35 years with alopecia areata. Some clones in this sample may be carry-over from other donors' samples.

This sequence joins TRBV3-1 and TRBJ2-3; D remains unclear. The CDR3 spans 13 residues. Germline V gene data show CDR1 as LGHDT and CDR2 as YNNKEL (reference sequence). Trimming stripped 1 base from V and 5 bases from J, with 7 bases between. CDR3 protein: CASSQVSIDTQYF. In DNA form, the CDR3 reads TGTGCCAGCAGCCAAGTCTCAATAGATACGCAGTATTTT.

V is TRBV18 and J is TRBJ2-4; 10 bases fit TRBD1. Germline V CDR1 and CDR2: KGHSH, LQKENI. The CDR3 spans 16 residues. V shed 4 bases, J shed 6 bases, and the junction held 9 bases outside the gene matches. For the CDR3, the DNA is TGTGCCAGCTCACTTACCGGGACAGGGGAGGCAAACATTCAGTACTTC. It is translated as CASSLTGTGEANIQYF.

This clonotype has ten or more counts. The chain combines TRBV11-1 with TRBJ2-7; unclear D gene. Trimming removed 2 bases from V and 6 bases from J, with 8 bases in between. The CDR3 totals 12 residues. CDR1 SGHAT and CDR2 FQDESV come from the germline V gene (reference sequence). The DNA of the CDR3 is TGTGCCAGCAGCTTAACGGAGAGCGAGCAGTACTTC. Amino acids: CASSLTESEQYF.

This clonotype was detected only a few times. The genes are TRBV7-9 and TRBJ2-7; unclear D gene. Germline CDR1 SEHNR, CDR2 FQNEAQ (reference sequence). The CDR3 totals 15 residues. With 5 bases removed from V and 2 bases from J, the gap between germline ends came to 16 bases. CDR3 in DNA: TGTGCCAGCAGCCAAGTTAGGGCCAGGACCTACGAGCAGTACTTC. Its translation: CASSQVRARTYEQYF.

This clonotype was seen a few times. The chain couples TRBV7-2 to TRBJ1-2; 8 positions match TRBD1. Germline V gene data show CDR1 as SGHTA and CDR2 as FQGNSA. The junction had 10 bases not matched to a gene; V was cut back by 6 bases and J by 7 bases. This CDR3 comprises 14 residues. CDR3 nucleotides: TGTGCCAGCAGTCGCTCGACAGGGGAGCCTGGCTACACCTTC. Its protein is CASSRSTGEPGYTF.

The table lists this clonotype with a few counts. The chain employs TRBV6-5 and TRBJ2-7, with D possibly matching TRBD1 (6 bases). Germline V gene data show CDR1 as MNHEY and CDR2 as SVGAGI. The germline V and J ends were trimmed by 4 bases and 7 bases, with 11 bases remaining between them. The CDR3 has 12 amino acids. DNA of the CDR3: TGTGCCAGCAGTTTCAACAGGGCGGAGCAGTACTTC. This encodes CASSFNRAEQYF.

The table lists this clonotype with a few counts. The rearrangement uses TRBV7-2 and TRBJ1-2, with D uncertain. CDR3 length: 13 amino acids. Germline-derived CDR1 and CDR2 are SGHTA and FQGNSA. Trimming took off 4 bases at V and 9 bases at J, with 15 bases between the two ends. CDR3 loop: CASSSSYTESYTF. For the CDR3, the DNA is TGTGCCAGCAGCTCCTCATACACGGAGAGCTACACCTTC.

This clonotype has at least ten counts. The rearrangement links TRBV7-2 to TRBJ2-7; 11 nucleotides align to TRBD2. Trimming took 0 bases from V and 4 from J; bases not matched to a gene: 2. The germline CDR1 and CDR2 sequences are SGHTA and FQGNSA. The CDR3 length is 15 residues. The CDR3 loop is CASSLALAGGYEQYF. In DNA, the CDR3 is TGTGCCAGCAGCTTAGCGCTAGCGGGGGGATACGAGCAGTACTTC. Full variable domain (missing parts from reference TRBV7-2 and TRBJ2-7): GAGVSQSPSNKVTEKGKDVELRCDPISGHTALYWYRQSLGQGLEFLIYFQGNSAPDKSGLPSDRFSAERTGGSVSTLTIQRTQQEDSAVYLCASSLALAGGYEQYFGPGTRLTVT.

This chain joins TRBV3-1 and TRBJ2-3, with TRBD2 identical over 15 bases. The CDR3 spans 18 residues. CDR1 is LGHDT and CDR2 is YNNKEL in the germline V gene (reference sequence). Trimming at V came to 0 bases and at J to 10 bases, leaving 11 bases not matched to a gene. CDR3 DNA sequence: TGTGCCAGCAGCCAAGATTTAAGGACTAGCGGGGGGGCCTACGCGCAGTATTTT. This encodes CASSQDLRTSGGAYAQYF.

In its sample, this clonotype was seen many times. The chain carries TRBV11-1 and TRBJ2-3; no reliable D call. Deletions cut 3 bases from V and 4 bases from J, with 5 bases between. Per the germline V gene, CDR1 is SGHAT and CDR2 is FQDESV (reference sequence). This CDR3 contains 12 residues. CDR3 nucleotide sequence: TGTGCCAGCAGCTTCCTTTCAGATACGCAGTATTTT. Amino acid sequence: CASSFLSDTQYF. Together with reference TRBV11-1 and TRBJ2-3, the CDR3 gives the full variable domain: EAEVAQSPRYKITEKSQAVAFWCDPISGHATLYWYRQILGQGPELLVQFQDESVVDDSQLPKDRFSAERLKGVDSTLKIQPAELGDSAMYLCASSFLSDTQYFGPGTRLTVL.

This clonotype was counted a few times. CDR3 nucleotides: TGTGCCAGCAGTTTAGGGAGGGAGCTGTTTTTT. Its protein is CASSLGRELFF. This chain uses TRBV12-3 or TRBV12-4 with TRBJ2-2; unclear D gene. The CDR3 runs 11 residues. Trimming took 1 base from V and 9 from J, leaving 3 bases between them.

CDR3 DNA sequence: TGTGCCAGCAGCCCTTCCGTTGATGAGCAGTTCTTC. Translating it yields CASSPSVDEQFF. The J gene is TRBJ2-1, the V gene TRBV5-5; D is unclear. CDR1 and CDR2 (germline): SGHKS, YYEKEE (reference sequence). Trimming removed 4 bases at V and 8 bases at J, with 10 bases between. CDR3 length: 12 residues.

This clonotype occurred many times. The V and J genes are TRBV5-1 and TRBJ2-7; weak D call: TRBD2 (6 bases). Germline CDR1 SGHRS, CDR2 YFSETQ. Trimming left V 3 bases short and J 1 base short, with 11 bases between. The CDR3 spans 14 residues. The CDR3 DNA reads TGCGCCAGCAGCTCCTCTCGGGGGTCCTACGAGCAGTACTTC. Protein sequence: CASSSSRGSYEQYF.

V gene TRBV6-1 combines with J gene TRBJ1-1; tentatively, D is TRBD1 (5 bases). The CDR3 runs to 16 residues. Germline CDR1 reads MNHNS; CDR2 reads SASEGT. Trimming stripped 2 bases from V and 3 bases from J, with 16 bases between. The CDR3 here is CASSEYWGNGDTEAFF. DNA of the CDR3: TGTGCCAGCAGTGAATACTGGGGGAACGGGGACACTGAAGCTTTCTTT.

This clonotype was recorded many times. This chain joins TRBV7-2 and TRBJ1-5; 7 bases align to TRBD1. V dropped 4 bases and J dropped 0; count of bases not matched to a gene: 3. Germline values: CDR1 SGHTA, CDR2 FQGNSA. This CDR3 region has 15 residues. CDR3 sequence reads: CASSWTGYSNQPQHF. The CDR3 bases are TGTGCCAGCAGCTGGACAGGTTATAGCAATCAGCCCCAGCATTTT.

This clonotype has more than one count but fewer than ten. This chain joins TRBV7-2 and TRBJ2-2; tentatively, D is TRBD1 (5 bases). The CDR3 contains 13 residues. V gave up 0 bases and J gave up 11 bases, with 10 bases separating them. Germline V gene data show CDR1 as SGHTA and CDR2 as FQGNSA. In DNA, the CDR3 is TGTGCCAGCAGCTTAGCCAGGGTCCGTGAGCTGTTTTTT. It is translated as CASSLARVRELFF. The full variable domain, in which reference TRBV7-2 and TRBJ2-2 provide the parts outside the CDR3, is GAGVSQSPSNKVTEKGKDVELRCDPISGHTALYWYRQSLGQGLEFLIYFQGNSAPDKSGLPSDRFSAERTGGSVSTLTIQRTQQEDSAVYLCASSLARVRELFFGEGSRLTVL.

This CDR3 reads CAISESYPGQGSQETQYF. The DNA of the CDR3 is TGTGCCATCAGTGAGTCATACCCGGGACAGGGTTCTCAAGAGACCCAGTACTTC. This chain connects TRBV10-3 to TRBJ2-5; the match to TRBD1 covers 9 bases. V trimming: 0 bases; J trimming: 2 bases; junction bases outside the gene matches: 10. Looked up from germline, CDR1 is ENHRY and CDR2 is SYGVKD. This CDR3 is built from 18 residues.

This chain links TRBV7-2 with TRBJ2-1, with 8 bases aligning to TRBD2. The V gene end was trimmed by 1 base and the J gene end by 5 bases; junction bases not matched to a gene: 4. Germline values: CDR1 SGHTA, CDR2 FQGNSA. The CDR3 loop spans 15 amino acids. This CDR3 is CASSLVTSGDNEQFF. The CDR3 nucleotides read TGTGCCAGCAGCTTAGTTACTAGCGGCGACAATGAGCAGTTCTTC.

This clonotype was recorded many times. J is TRBJ2-1 and V is TRBV2, with no clear D. Germline loops: CDR1 SNHLY, CDR2 FYNNEI. V lost 6 bases to trimming and J lost 6 bases, with 12 bases between them. The CDR3 is 13 residues long. CDR3 nucleotides: TGTGCCAGCAGGAAAGCTGGAGTCAATGAGCAGTTCTTC. Its translation: CASRKAGVNEQFF.

The genes are TRBV18 and TRBJ2-3; the D is unclear. The CDR3 contains 14 residues. V was trimmed by 1 base and J by 5 bases, leaving 10 bases between them. Per germline, CDR1 KGHSH and CDR2 LQKENI. The DNA of the CDR3 is TGTGCCAGCTCACCACGCTCTGGTCGAGATACGCAGTATTTT. It is translated as CASSPRSGRDTQYF.

This clonotype occurred many times. V is TRBV28 and J is TRBJ2-7; D might be TRBD1 (6 bases). The CDR3 consists of 13 residues. CDR1 and CDR2 (germline): MDHEN, SYDVKM. Trimming pared 10 bases from V and 3 bases from J, leaving 16 bases between. The CDR3 sequence is CATFPQGNYEQYF. The CDR3 DNA follows: TGTGCCACCTTCCCCCAGGGGAACTACGAGCAGTACTTC.

The chain carries TRBV6-6 and TRBJ1-4; 8 bases align to TRBD1. Germline CDR1 and CDR2: MNHNY and SVGAGI (reference sequence). The CDR3 contains 15 residues. V was clipped by 7 bases and J by 8 bases; unmatched bases: 12. The CDR3 here is CASTVIDRGPEKLFF. In nucleotides, the CDR3 is TGTGCCAGCACCGTGATAGACAGGGGACCCGAAAAACTGTTTTTT.

This clonotype has at least ten counts. The chain is built from TRBV7-2 and TRBJ2-2, with D possibly TRBD1 on 5 matching bases. The CDR3 has 17 amino acids. CDR1 and CDR2 (germline): SGHTA, FQGNSA. V lost 1 base to trimming and J lost 3 bases, with 15 bases between them. CDR3 residues: CASSLELVQVYTGELFF. In DNA form, the CDR3 reads TGTGCCAGCAGCTTAGAATTAGTACAGGTGTACACCGGGGAGCTGTTTTTT.

This clonotype was counted only a few times. The CDR3 DNA is TGTGCCAGCAGCGTAGCACAGACCCACACCTACGAGCAGTACTTC. This sequence encodes CASSVAQTHTYEQYF. This rearrangement joins TRBV9 to TRBJ2-7; D unclear. Germline V CDR1 and CDR2: SGDLS, YYNGEE. This CDR3 comprises 15 residues. Trimming left V 0 bases short and J 2 bases short, with 12 bases between.

This clonotype was seen more than once but under ten times. The J gene is TRBJ2-5, the V gene TRBV6-5, with D perhaps TRBD1 (5 bases). The CDR3 loop spans 14 amino acids. Germline CDR1 MNHEY, CDR2 SVGAGI. Trimming removed 2 bases at V and 2 bases at J, with 9 bases between. In DNA, the CDR3 is TGTGCCAGCAGTTACCCCGACAGACAAGAGACCCAGTACTTC. This encodes CASSYPDRQETQYF.

This clonotype was recorded many times. The J gene is TRBJ2-1, the V gene TRBV3-1; no firm D call. Between the trimmed V and J ends, which lost 2 bases and 6 bases, there was a span of 14 bases. This CDR3 is built from 15 residues. Germline CDR1 and CDR2: LGHDT and YNNKEL (reference sequence). CDR3 loop: CASSQRWASINEQFF. Here the CDR3 DNA reads TGTGCCAGCAGCCAACGGTGGGCTAGTATCAATGAGCAGTTCTTC.

This clonotype was detected a few times. The V gene is TRBV7-2, the J gene TRBJ2-3; tentative D call: TRBD2 (5 bases). The CDR3 spans 13 residues. Trimming took 5 bases from V and 8 from J, leaving 14 bases between them. Germline V CDR1 and CDR2: SGHTA, FQGNSA. The CDR3 region has the DNA TGTGCCAGCAGCGAGAACCGGGATCTTACGCAGTATTTT. This sequence encodes CASSENRDLTQYF.

This clonotype has just a few counts. This chain links TRBV11-1 with TRBJ1-4; 8 bases line up with TRBD1. Germline CDR1 SGHAT, CDR2 FQDESV (reference sequence). V was clipped by 3 bases and J by 8 bases; unmatched bases: 8. The CDR3 covers 15 residues. CDR3 loop: CASSFTGGYEEKLFF. DNA of the CDR3: TGTGCCAGCAGCTTCACAGGGGGTTATGAAGAAAAACTGTTTTTT.